These 12 T cell receptor beta chains originate from one sample sequenced in a study of blood T cells in healthy people across ages. Next came a second PCR, run for about 7 to 12 cycles, which used a sample-barcoded 5' primer along with a J-beta primer mix. MiXCR was run by TCRdb on the 5' RACE reads, yielding one entry per CDR3 protein. The repertoire has roughly 1.9 million distinct CDR3 sequences, about two fifths of them found once; the top ten carry 20% to 25%. Source material: blood. These receptors all come from a human donor in good health.

This clonotype was observed at least ten times. The rearrangement uses TRBV12-3 or TRBV12-4 and TRBJ1-2, with TRBD1 matching 7 bases. V lost 8 bases and J lost 7; bases outside the gene matches: 7. The CDR3 runs to 12 residues. CDR3 amino acids: CASSQGDFGYTF. The CDR3 DNA reads as TGTGCCAGCTCGCAGGGGGATTTTGGCTACACCTTC.

The V call is TRBV5-1, the J call TRBJ1-1; 7 nucleotides agree with TRBD1. V was clipped by 1 base and J by 7 bases; unmatched bases: 7. Germline-derived CDR1 and CDR2 are SGHRS and YFSETQ. The CDR3 is 14 amino acids. The CDR3 DNA is TGCGCCAGCAGCTTGTCGACGGGACAGATTGAAGCTTTCTTT. Translation: CASSLSTGQIEAFF.

This sequence joins TRBV5-1 and TRBJ1-3; 9 positions match TRBD1. The V and J ends lost 2 bases and 5 bases, in that order; junction bases with no gene match: 5. Germline V lookup: CDR1 SGHRS, CDR2 YFSETQ. The CDR3 consists of 15 residues. The CDR3 DNA reads TGCGCCAGCAGCTTTTCCGGGACAGGGAGAAACACCATATATTTT. It is translated as CASSFSGTGRNTIYF. The full variable domain, rest sourced from reference TRBV5-1 and TRBJ1-3, is KAGVTQTPRYLIKTRGQQVTLSCSPISGHRSVSWYQQTPGQGLQFLFEYFSETQRNKGNFPGRFSGRQFSNSRSEMNVSTLELGDSALYLCASSFSGTGRNTIYFGEGSWLTVV.

The rearrangement joins TRBV20-1 to TRBJ2-2, with a possible D match to TRBD1 (6 bases). The CDR3 extends over 19 amino acids. Germline CDR1 reads DFQATT; CDR2 reads SNEGSKA (reference sequence). The V end was cut by 0 bases, the J end by 8 bases, with 28 bases between. CDR3: CSARDLARPQQGIWGELFF. The CDR3 nucleotides read TGCAGTGCTAGAGATCTGGCGCGGCCCCAACAGGGTATTTGGGGGGAGCTGTTTTTT.

The V gene is TRBV2, the J gene TRBJ2-7; no firm D call. CDR1 is SNHLY, CDR2 FYNNEI, per germline. With 2 bases removed from V and 7 bases from J, the gap between germline ends came to 18 bases. The length of the CDR3 is 15 residues. CDR3 DNA: TGTGCCAGCAGTGAATTGGGTCCAAGGGTCGGGGAGCAGTACTTC. The encoded protein is CASSELGPRVGEQYF. Together with reference TRBV2 and TRBJ2-7, the CDR3 gives the full variable domain: EPEVTQTPSHQVTQMGQEVILRCVPISNHLYFYWYRQILGQKVEFLVSFYNNEISEKSEIFDDQFSVERPDGSNFTLKIRSTKLEDSAMYFCASSELGPRVGEQYFGPGTRLTVT.

The CDR3 is CASSEAAPGLAGSNEQFF. Written as DNA, the CDR3 is TGTGCCAGCAGTGAAGCGGCGCCGGGACTAGCGGGGTCAAATGAGCAGTTCTTC. This chain connects TRBV2 to TRBJ2-1, with 13 bases that match TRBD2. Losses at the gene ends were 0 bases for V and 7 bases for J; bases not matched to a gene: 9. The CDR3 is 18 residues long. CDR1 and CDR2 from the germline V gene are SNHLY and FYNNEI.

Regarding this clonotype: The junction departs from the called germline gene at one end, perhaps through a read error. This rearrangement joins TRBV6-5 to TRBJ1-2, with a weak D call TRBD1 (6 bases). Germline V gene data show CDR1 as MNHEY and CDR2 as SVGAGI. There are 13 residues in the CDR3. The CDR3 DNA is TGTGCCAGCAGTTACTCACAGGGCTATGGCCACACCTTC. Translated: CASSYSQGYGHTF.

Notes on this clonotype: At one end, the junction sequence differs from germline, possibly due to a read error. The chain employs TRBV4-1 and TRBJ1-3, with D hard to call. Germline values: CDR1 MGHRA, CDR2 YSYEKL. This CDR3 is built from 17 residues. DNA for the CDR3: TGCGCCAGCAGCCGAAACTCTCAAGGACGCTCTGCAAACACCATATATTTT. Protein sequence: CASSRNSQGRSANTIYF.

The chain couples TRBV2 to TRBJ2-6, with 7 bases matching TRBD1. With V trimmed by 7 bases and J by 4 bases, 7 bases remained unmatched. The CDR3 spans 15 residues. Germline assignment: CDR1 SNHLY and CDR2 FYNNEI. The CDR3 sequence: CASIEGALGANVLTF. CDR3 DNA: TGTGCCAGCATAGAGGGGGCGCTGGGGGCCAACGTCCTGACTTTC.

The chain links TRBV20-1 to TRBJ1-6; D not resolved. V was clipped by 0 bases and J by 1 base, with 16 bases between them. The CDR3 consists of 18 residues. Looked up from germline, CDR1 is DFQATT and CDR2 is SNEGSKA (reference sequence). DNA of the CDR3: TGCAGTGCTAGAGATTCAGGCAGATTAGGGTCCTATAATTCACCCCTCCACTTT. Amino acids: CSARDSGRLGSYNSPLHF.

This rearrangement joins TRBV6-2 or TRBV6-3 to TRBJ2-2, with 7 bases aligning to TRBD1. V was clipped by 5 bases and J by 13 bases; unmatched bases: 10. The CDR3 runs 13 residues. CDR1 is MNHEY, CDR2 SVGEGT, per germline. CDR3 sequence (DNA): TGTGCCAGCAGTCAACAACGGACAGGAGGGCTGTTTTTT. Protein product: CASSQQRTGGLFF.

This clonotype was seen many times. The V and J genes are TRBV18 and TRBJ2-1, with 7 bases aligning to TRBD1. CDR3 length: 16 amino acids. In germline, CDR1 is KGHSH, CDR2 LQKENI. After removal of 6 bases from V and 3 bases from J, the junction contained 11 bases not matched to a gene. The CDR3 is CASSPLGQENYNEQFF. In DNA, the CDR3 is TGTGCCAGCTCTCCCCTCGGACAGGAGAACTACAATGAGCAGTTCTTC.